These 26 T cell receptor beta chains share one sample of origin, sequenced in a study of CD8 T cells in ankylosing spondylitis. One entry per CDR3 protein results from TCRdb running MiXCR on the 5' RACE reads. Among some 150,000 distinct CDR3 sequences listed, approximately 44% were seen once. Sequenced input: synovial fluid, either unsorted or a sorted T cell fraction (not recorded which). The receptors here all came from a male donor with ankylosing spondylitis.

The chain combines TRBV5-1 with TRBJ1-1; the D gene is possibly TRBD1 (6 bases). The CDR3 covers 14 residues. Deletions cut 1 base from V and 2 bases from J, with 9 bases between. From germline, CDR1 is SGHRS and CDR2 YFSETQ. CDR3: CASSLWGANTEAFF. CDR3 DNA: TGCGCCAGCAGCTTGTGGGGGGCAAACACTGAAGCTTTCTTT. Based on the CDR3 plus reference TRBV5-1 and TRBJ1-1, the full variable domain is KAGVTQTPRYLIKTRGQQVTLSCSPISGHRSVSWYQQTPGQGLQFLFEYFSETQRNKGNFPGRFSGRQFSNSRSEMNVSTLELGDSALYLCASSLWGANTEAFFGQGTRLTVV.

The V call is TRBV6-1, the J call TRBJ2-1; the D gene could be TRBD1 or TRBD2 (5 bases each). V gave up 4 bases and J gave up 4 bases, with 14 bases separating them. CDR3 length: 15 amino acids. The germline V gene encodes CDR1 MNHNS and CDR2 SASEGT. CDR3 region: CASSGADGGYNEQFF. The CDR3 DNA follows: TGTGCCAGCAGTGGGGCGGATGGGGGATACAATGAGCAGTTCTTC.

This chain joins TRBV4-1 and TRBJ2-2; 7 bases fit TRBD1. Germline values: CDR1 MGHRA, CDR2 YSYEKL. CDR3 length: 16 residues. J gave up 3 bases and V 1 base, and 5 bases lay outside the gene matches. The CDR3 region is CASSQGQGDDTGELFF. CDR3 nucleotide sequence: TGCGCCAGCAGCCAAGGACAGGGAGACGACACCGGGGAGCTGTTTTTT.

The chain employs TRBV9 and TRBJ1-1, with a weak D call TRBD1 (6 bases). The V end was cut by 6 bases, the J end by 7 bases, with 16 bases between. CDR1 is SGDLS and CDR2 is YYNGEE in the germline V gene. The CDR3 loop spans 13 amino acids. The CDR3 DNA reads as TGTGCCAGCAATCGGAGGGGGAACGGTGAAGCTTTCTTT. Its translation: CASNRRGNGEAFF.

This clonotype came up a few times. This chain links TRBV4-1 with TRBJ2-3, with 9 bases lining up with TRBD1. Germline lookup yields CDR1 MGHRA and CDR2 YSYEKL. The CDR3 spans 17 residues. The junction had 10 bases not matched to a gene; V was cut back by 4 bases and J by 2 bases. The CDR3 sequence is CASSLIPGTGYTDTQYF. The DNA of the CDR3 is TGCGCCAGCAGCCTTATCCCCGGGACAGGGTACACAGATACGCAGTATTTT.

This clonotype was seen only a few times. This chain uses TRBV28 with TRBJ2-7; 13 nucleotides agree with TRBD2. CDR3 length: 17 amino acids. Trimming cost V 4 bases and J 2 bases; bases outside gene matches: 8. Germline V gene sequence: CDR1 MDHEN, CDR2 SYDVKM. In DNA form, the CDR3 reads TGTGCCAGCAGTTCGCGGACTAGCGGGAGCTTCCCCTACGAGCAGTACTTC. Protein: CASSSRTSGSFPYEQYF.

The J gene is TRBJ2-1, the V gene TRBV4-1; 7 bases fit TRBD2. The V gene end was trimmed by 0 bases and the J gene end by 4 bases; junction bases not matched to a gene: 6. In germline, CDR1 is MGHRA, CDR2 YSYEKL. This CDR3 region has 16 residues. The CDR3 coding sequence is TGCGCCAGCAGCCAAGATGTTGGCGGGAGTTACAATGAGCAGTTCTTC. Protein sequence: CASSQDVGGSYNEQFF.

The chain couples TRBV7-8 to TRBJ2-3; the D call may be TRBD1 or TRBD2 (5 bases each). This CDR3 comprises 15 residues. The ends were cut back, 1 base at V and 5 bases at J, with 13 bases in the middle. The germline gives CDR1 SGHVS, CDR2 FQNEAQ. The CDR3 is CASSLVAGSGDTQYF. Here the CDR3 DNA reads TGTGCCAGCAGCTTAGTCGCAGGGAGCGGAGATACGCAGTATTTT.

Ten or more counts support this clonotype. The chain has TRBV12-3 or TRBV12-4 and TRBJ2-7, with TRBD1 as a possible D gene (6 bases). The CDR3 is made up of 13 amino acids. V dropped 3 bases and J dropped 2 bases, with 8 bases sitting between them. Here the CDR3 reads CASSFQGTYEQYF. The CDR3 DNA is TGTGCCAGCAGTTTCCAGGGGACCTACGAGCAGTACTTC.

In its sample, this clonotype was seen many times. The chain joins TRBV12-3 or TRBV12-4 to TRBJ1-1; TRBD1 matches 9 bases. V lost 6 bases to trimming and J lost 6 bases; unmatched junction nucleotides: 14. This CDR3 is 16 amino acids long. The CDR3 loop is CASRRDRVWIGAEAFF. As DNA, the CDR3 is TGTGCCAGCAGGAGGGACAGGGTCTGGATTGGCGCTGAAGCTTTCTTT.

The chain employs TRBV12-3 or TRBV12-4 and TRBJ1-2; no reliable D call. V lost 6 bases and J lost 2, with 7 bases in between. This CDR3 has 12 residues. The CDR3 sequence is CASSDKNYGYTF. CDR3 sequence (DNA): TGTGCCAGCAGCGACAAAAACTATGGCTACACCTTC.

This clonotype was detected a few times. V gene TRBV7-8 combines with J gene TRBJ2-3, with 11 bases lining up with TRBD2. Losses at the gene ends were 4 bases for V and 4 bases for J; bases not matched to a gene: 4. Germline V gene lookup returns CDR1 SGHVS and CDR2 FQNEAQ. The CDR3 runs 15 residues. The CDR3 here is CASSYLAGGPDTQYF. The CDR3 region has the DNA TGTGCCAGCAGCTACCTAGCGGGGGGACCAGATACGCAGTATTTT.

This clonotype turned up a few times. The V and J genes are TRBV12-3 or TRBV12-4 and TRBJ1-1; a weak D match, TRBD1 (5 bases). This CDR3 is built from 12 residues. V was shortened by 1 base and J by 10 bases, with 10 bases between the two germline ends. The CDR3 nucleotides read TGTGCCAGCAGTTTAGGCGGTGACAGAGCTTTCTTT. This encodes CASSLGGDRAFF.

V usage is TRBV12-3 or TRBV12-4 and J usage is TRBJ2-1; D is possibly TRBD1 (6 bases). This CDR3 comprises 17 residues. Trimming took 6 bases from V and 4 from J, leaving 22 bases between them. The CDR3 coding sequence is TGTGCCAGCAGCCCTTCAGGACAGTCCTATTCGTACAATGAGCAGTTCTTC. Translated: CASSPSGQSYSYNEQFF.

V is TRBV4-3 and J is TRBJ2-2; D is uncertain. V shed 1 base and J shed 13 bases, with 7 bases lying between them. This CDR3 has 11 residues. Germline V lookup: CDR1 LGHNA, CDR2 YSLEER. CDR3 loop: CASSQGAVLFF. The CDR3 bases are TGCGCCAGCAGCCAAGGTGCGGTGCTGTTTTTT.

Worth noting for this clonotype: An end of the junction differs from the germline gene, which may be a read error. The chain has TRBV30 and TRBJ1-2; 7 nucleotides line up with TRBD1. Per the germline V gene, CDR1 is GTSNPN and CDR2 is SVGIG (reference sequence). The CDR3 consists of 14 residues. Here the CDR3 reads CAWEGTERDYGYTF. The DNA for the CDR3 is TGTGCCTGGGAGGGGACAGAAAGAGACTATGGTTACACCTTC. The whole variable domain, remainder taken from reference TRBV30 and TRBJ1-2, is SQTIHQWPATLVQPVGSPLSLECTVEGTSNPNLYWYRQAAGRGLQLLFYSVGIGQISSEVPQNLSASRPQDRQFILSSKKLLLSDSGFYLCAWEGTERDYGYTFGSGTRLTVV.

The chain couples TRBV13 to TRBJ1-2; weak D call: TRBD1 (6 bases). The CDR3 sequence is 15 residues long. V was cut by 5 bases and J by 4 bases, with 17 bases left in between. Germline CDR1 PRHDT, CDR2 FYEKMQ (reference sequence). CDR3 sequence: CASSGGQGTVYGYTF. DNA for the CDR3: TGTGCCAGCAGCGGGGGTCAGGGGACCGTCTATGGCTACACCTTC.

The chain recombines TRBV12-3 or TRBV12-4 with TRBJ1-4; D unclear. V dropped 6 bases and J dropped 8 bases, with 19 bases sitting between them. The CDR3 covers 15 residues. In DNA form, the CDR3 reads TGTGCCAGCAGCTCAGACCGAGACCCCGACGAAAAACTGTTTTTT. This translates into CASSSDRDPDEKLFF.

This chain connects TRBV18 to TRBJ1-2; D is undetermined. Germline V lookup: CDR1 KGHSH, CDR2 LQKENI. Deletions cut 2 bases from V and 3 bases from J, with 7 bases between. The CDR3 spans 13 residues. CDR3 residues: CASSPSSYYGYTF. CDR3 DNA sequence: TGTGCCAGCTCACCATCCAGCTACTATGGCTACACCTTC. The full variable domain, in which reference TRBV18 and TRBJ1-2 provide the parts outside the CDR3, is NAGVMQNPRHLVRRRGQEARLRCSPMKGHSHVYWYRQLPEEGLKFMVYLQKENIIDESGMPKERFSAEFPKEGPSILRIQQVVRGDSAAYFCASSPSSYYGYTFGSGTRLTVV.

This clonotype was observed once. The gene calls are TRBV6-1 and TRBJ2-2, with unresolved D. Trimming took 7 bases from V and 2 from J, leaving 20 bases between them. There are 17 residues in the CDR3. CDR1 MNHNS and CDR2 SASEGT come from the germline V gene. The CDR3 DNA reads TGTGCCAGCACCCCATGGCCGAGTAACAAAAACACCGGGGAGCTGTTTTTT. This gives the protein CASTPWPSNKNTGELFF.

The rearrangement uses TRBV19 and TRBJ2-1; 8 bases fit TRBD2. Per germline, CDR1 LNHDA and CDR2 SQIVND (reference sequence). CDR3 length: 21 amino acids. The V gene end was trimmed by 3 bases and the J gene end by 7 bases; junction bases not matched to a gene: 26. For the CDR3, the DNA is TGTGCCAGTAGTATTTTTCCCCCCGGGTTAGCGGGACCCCTAGGGGAGAATGAGCAGTTCTTC. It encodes CASSIFPPGLAGPLGENEQFF. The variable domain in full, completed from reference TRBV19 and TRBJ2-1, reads DGGITQSPKYLFRKEGQNVTLSCEQNLNHDAMYWYRQDPGQGLRLIYYSQIVNDFQKGDIAEGYSVSREKKESFPLTVTSAQKNPTAFYLCASSIFPPGLAGPLGENEQFFGPGTRLTVL.

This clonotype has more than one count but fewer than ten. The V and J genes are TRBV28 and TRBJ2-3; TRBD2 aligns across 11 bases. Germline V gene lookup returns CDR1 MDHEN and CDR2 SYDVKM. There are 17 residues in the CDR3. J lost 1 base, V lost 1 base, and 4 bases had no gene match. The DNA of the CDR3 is TGTGCCAGCAGTTTATCCCCGGGACTAGCGGGCACAGATACGCAGTATTTT. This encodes CASSLSPGLAGTDTQYF. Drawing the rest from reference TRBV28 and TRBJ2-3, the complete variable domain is DVKVTQSSRYLVKRTGEKVFLECVQDMDHENMFWYRQDPGLGLRLIYFSYDVKMKEKGDIPEGYSVSREKKERFSLILESASTNQTSMYLCASSLSPGLAGTDTQYFGPGTRLTVL.

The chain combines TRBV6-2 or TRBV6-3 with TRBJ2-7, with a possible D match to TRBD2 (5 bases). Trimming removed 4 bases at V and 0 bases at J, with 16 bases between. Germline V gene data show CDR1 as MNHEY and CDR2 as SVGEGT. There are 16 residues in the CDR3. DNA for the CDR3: TGTGCCAGCAGTTCTATCGGGATACCCTTCTCCTACGAGCAGTACTTC. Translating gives CASSSIGIPFSYEQYF.

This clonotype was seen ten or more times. The CDR3: CASSHLVDGPNNQPQHF. The DNA of the CDR3 is TGCGCCAGCAGCCACCTCGTTGATGGACCGAACAATCAGCCCCAGCATTTT. The chain is built from TRBV4-1 and TRBJ1-5, with D unresolved. Germline CDR1 MGHRA, CDR2 YSYEKL. The germline V and J ends were trimmed by 3 bases and 3 bases, with 18 bases remaining between them. The CDR3 is 17 residues long.

CDR3 DNA: TGTGCCAGCAGCGGAGCGGGAGAGGCCTACAATGAGCAGTTCTTC. Translating it yields CASSGAGEAYNEQFF. The chain uses TRBV12-3 or TRBV12-4 and TRBJ2-1; 8 bases are shared with TRBD2. Germline trimming cut 6 bases from V and 2 bases from J; bases unmatched to any gene: 6. CDR3 length equals 15 residues.

The CDR3 here is CASFLGQGVGQPQHF. CDR3 nucleotide sequence: TGTGCCAGCTTCTTGGGGCAGGGGGTTGGACAGCCCCAGCATTTT. The rearrangement joins TRBV5-6 to TRBJ1-5, with TRBD1 matching over 7 bases. This CDR3 is 15 amino acids long. CDR1 and CDR2 from the germline V gene are SGHDT and YYEEEE. J gave up 7 bases and V 7 bases, and 14 bases lay outside the gene matches.